The subject of this entry is one T cell receptor beta chain. The data belong to a study of blood T cells in healthy people across ages. Primed by a sample-barcoded 5' primer and a J-beta primer mix, a second PCR proceeded for roughly 7 to 11 cycles. One entry per CDR3 protein results from TCRdb running MiXCR on the 5' RACE reads. Here the sample spans approximately 960,000 distinct CDR3 sequences, 25% to 30% being singletons. Looked up from germline, CDR1 is LNHDA and CDR2 is SQIVND (reference sequence). CDR3 size: 16 residues. Trimming took off 4 bases at V and 6 bases at J, with 20 bases between the two ends. These data were also reused for a study on T cells of mothers and their children. This second study says: The yield was over 9 million TCR beta CDR3 reads from each mother and approximately 3.1 million from each child.

The origin of this receptor is a middle-aged woman in good health. The sample consisted of blood. This sequence joins TRBV19 and TRBJ2-3; possible D gene TRBD1, 5 bases. Written as DNA, the CDR3 is TGTGCCAGTAGTACCCTTCTAAGGGGCAGTGGGGATACGCAGTATTTT. Protein product: CASSTLLRGSGDTQYF.